A single sample gave rise to the 25 T cell receptor beta chains below, sequenced in a study of T cell responses to AZD1222 COVID-19 vaccine. Data came from immunoSEQ multiplex PCR; TCRdb stores just in-frame clones and leaves some out. The sample lists under 200,000 clones, approximately 90% occurring once. The sample was peripheral blood, taken 28 days after the second dose of the MenACWY control vaccine. The receptors stem from an adult who received the MenACWY meningococcal vaccine as a control.

The V call is TRBV24-1, the J call TRBJ1-2, with D perhaps matching TRBD1 (6 bases). The CDR3 runs 14 residues. V was pared by 4 bases and J by 7 bases, with 15 bases between. From germline, CDR1 is KGHDR and CDR2 SFDVKD. CDR3 amino acids: CATSEAPGAGGYTF. The CDR3, as DNA: TGTGCCACCAGTGAGGCCCCGGGGGCTGGTGGCTACACCTTC.

The chain joins TRBV28 to TRBJ1-2; D might be TRBD1 (5 bases). The germline V and J ends were trimmed by 3 bases and 7 bases, with 21 bases remaining between them. CDR1 and CDR2 from the germline V gene are MDHEN and SYDVKM. The CDR3 is 16 amino acids. Written as DNA, the CDR3 is TGTGCCAGCAGTTTTCCCATCTCCAGCGCCGGGGGTGGCTACACCTTC. The encoded protein is CASSFPISSAGGGYTF.

The chain joins TRBV5-1 to TRBJ2-2; tentatively, D is TRBD1 or TRBD2 (5 bases each). Germline V lookup: CDR1 SGHRS, CDR2 YFSETQ. V was trimmed by 2 bases and J by 4 bases, leaving 9 bases between them. The CDR3 has 14 residues. CDR3: CASSFGGATGELFF. The CDR3 region has the DNA TGCGCCAGCAGCTTTGGGGGAGCCACCGGGGAGCTGTTTTTT.

The rearrangement uses TRBV5-1 and TRBJ1-1; D may be TRBD1 (5 bases). Trimming cost V 4 bases and J 3 bases, with 13 bases left between them. Germline CDR1 reads SGHRS; CDR2 reads YFSETQ. The CDR3 covers 14 residues. The CDR3 reads CASSLGTSDTEAFF. DNA of the CDR3: TGCGCCAGCAGCCTGGGGACGAGTGACACTGAAGCTTTCTTT. The whole variable domain, filled in from reference TRBV5-1 and TRBJ1-1, reads KAGVTQTPRYLIKTRGQQVTLSCSPISGHRSVSWYQQTPGQGLQFLFEYFSETQRNKGNFPGRFSGRQFSNSRSEMNVSTLELGDSALYLCASSLGTSDTEAFFGQGTRLTVV.

The chain couples TRBV24-1 to TRBJ2-3; D is perhaps TRBD1 (7 bases). In germline, CDR1 is KGHDR, CDR2 SFDVKD. The CDR3 loop spans 15 amino acids. V dropped 6 bases and J dropped 3 bases, with 15 bases sitting between them. CDR3 in DNA: TGTGCCACCAGTTCCCCCAGGGGGGAGACAGATACGCAGTATTTT. Translating it yields CATSSPRGETDTQYF.

The chain combines TRBV21-1 with TRBJ1-2; the table's D gene call, TRBD1, was not cross checked with the DNA. TRBV21-1 is a known pseudogene. This CDR3 has 14 residues. The CDR3 reads CASGNQGRSYGYTF. The CDR3 DNA is TGTGCCAGCGGTAATCAGGGTCGGTCCTATGGCTACACCTTC.

This clone showed up just a few times. This chain connects TRBV7-9 to TRBJ1-2; D not resolved. The ends were cut back, 2 bases at V and 5 bases at J, with 9 bases in the middle. CDR3 size: 13 residues. Germline V gene lookup returns CDR1 SEHNR and CDR2 FQNEAQ (reference sequence). As DNA, the CDR3 is TGTGCCAGCAGCTTATCAAGGGAGTATGGCTACACCTTC. Translating it yields CASSLSREYGYTF.

The rearrangement links TRBV6-5 to TRBJ1-1; D is undetermined. The V gene lost 0 bases and the J gene lost 0 bases, with 11 bases spanning the gap. The CDR3 sequence is 16 residues long. Germline assignment: CDR1 MNHEY and CDR2 SVGAGI. The CDR3 DNA follows: TGTGCCAGCAGTTACTCGAGGCGGCGTTTGAACACTGAAGCTTTCTTT. Translating it yields CASSYSRRRLNTEAFF.

This chain joins TRBV2 and TRBJ1-6, with 9 bases that match TRBD1. Germline trimming cut 7 bases from V and 7 bases from J; bases unmatched to any gene: 5. Germline CDR1 is SNHLY and CDR2 is FYNNEI. This CDR3 has 14 residues. The CDR3 loop is CASTKDRGNSPLHF. CDR3 in DNA: TGTGCCAGCACCAAGGACAGGGGAAATTCACCCCTCCACTTT.

The rearrangement links TRBV28 to TRBJ2-2; 12 bases are shared with TRBD2. Looked up from germline, CDR1 is MDHEN and CDR2 is SYDVKM. CDR3 length: 16 residues. J gave up 4 bases and V 3 bases, and 3 bases lay outside the gene matches. The CDR3 region is CASSFRLAGVTGELFF. CDR3 coding DNA: TGTGCCAGCAGTTTTCGACTAGCGGGAGTCACCGGGGAGCTGTTTTTT.

The V call is TRBV11-1, the J call TRBJ2-2; unclear D gene. The CDR3 runs 12 residues. Trimming took off 1 base at V and 3 bases at J, with 0 bases between the two ends. Germline CDR1 SGHAT, CDR2 FQDESV (reference sequence). The CDR3 loop reads CASSLDTGELFF. The DNA of the CDR3 is TGTGCCAGCAGCTTAGACACCGGGGAGCTGTTTTTT.

This sequence joins TRBV5-1 and TRBJ1-2; D is undetermined. Germline CDR1 and CDR2: SGHRS and YFSETQ. Trimming pared 4 bases from V and 8 bases from J, leaving 12 bases between. This CDR3 has 12 residues. This chain's CDR3 is CASSARAGGYTF. CDR3 DNA: TGCGCCAGCAGCGCGAGAGCTGGGGGCTACACCTTC.

V and J are TRBV18 and TRBJ1-2; D uncertain. This CDR3 is 14 amino acids long. Germline assignment: CDR1 KGHSH and CDR2 LQKENI. Trimming took 9 bases from V and 0 from J, leaving 14 bases between them. This chain's CDR3 is CASTYAAANYGYTF. The CDR3 DNA reads TGTGCCAGTACCTACGCCGCCGCTAACTATGGCTACACCTTC.

This chain links TRBV5-4 with TRBJ2-2; perhaps TRBD2 as D (6 bases). The CDR3 is 15 residues long. Germline V gives CDR1 SGHNT, CDR2 YYREEE (reference sequence). V dropped 4 bases and J dropped 0 bases, with 10 bases sitting between them. CDR3 DNA sequence: TGTGCCAGCAGCCGCGGGACGTCGAACACCGGGGAGCTGTTTTTT. This gives the protein CASSRGTSNTGELFF.

The gene calls are TRBV30 and TRBJ2-6, with 10 positions matching TRBD1. The trim removed 0 bases at V and 5 bases at J, leaving 7 bases unmatched. From germline, CDR1 is GTSNPN and CDR2 SVGIG (reference sequence). The CDR3 contains 17 residues. This CDR3 reads CAWSVEDRGTWANVLTF. CDR3 nucleotides: TGTGCCTGGAGTGTGGAGGACAGGGGGACCTGGGCCAACGTCCTGACTTTC. Combining the CDR3 with reference TRBV30 and TRBJ2-6 gives the whole variable domain SQTIHQWPATLVQPVGSPLSLECTVEGTSNPNLYWYRQAAGRGLQLLFYSVGIGQISSEVPQNLSASRPQDRQFILSSKKLLLSDSGFYLCAWSVEDRGTWANVLTFGAGSRLTVL.

This sequence joins TRBV5-6 and TRBJ2-7; 9 bases align to TRBD1. The V gene's germline CDR1 is SGHDT and CDR2 YYEEEE. Unmatched junction bases numbered 7, after V lost 4 bases and J lost 2 bases. The length of the CDR3 is 15 residues. CDR3 sequence reads: CASSAGQGQAYEQYF. In nucleotides, the CDR3 is TGTGCCAGCAGCGCCGGACAGGGGCAGGCCTACGAGCAGTACTTC.

The count of this clone is one. This rearrangement joins TRBV28 to TRBJ2-4; no firm D call. There are 16 residues in the CDR3. The V end lost 5 bases, the J end lost 3 bases, and 17 bases lay between the germline ends. Germline loops: CDR1 MDHEN, CDR2 SYDVKM. The CDR3 region is CASSPPEGMDKNIQYF. In nucleotides, the CDR3 is TGTGCCAGCAGTCCCCCTGAAGGGATGGACAAAAACATTCAGTACTTC.

This chain uses TRBV24-1 with TRBJ1-2, with 9 bases identical to TRBD1. V gave up 3 bases and J gave up 8 bases; unmatched junction bases: 6. The CDR3 has 14 amino acids. Germline V gene sequence: CDR1 KGHDR, CDR2 SFDVKD. The CDR3 nucleotides are TGTGCCACCAGTGATATTACAGGGGGCAGCGGCTACACCTTC. This sequence encodes CATSDITGGSGYTF.

This chain links TRBV6-2 or TRBV6-3 with TRBJ2-7, with D perhaps TRBD2 (5 bases). Germline values: CDR1 MNHEY, CDR2 SVGEGT. The CDR3 is 13 residues long. Trimming shortened V by 4 bases and J by 2 bases, and 9 bases separated the two germline ends. DNA of the CDR3: TGTGCCAGCAGTTGGACGGGGACCTACGAGCAGTACTTC. This encodes CASSWTGTYEQYF.

The rearrangement uses TRBV2 and TRBJ1-5; D is unresolved. V lost 8 bases and J lost 3, with 14 bases in between. Germline loops: CDR1 SNHLY, CDR2 FYNNEI. The CDR3 runs to 14 residues. The DNA of the CDR3 is TGTGCCAGCCACAGTGGTACTTACAATCAGCCCCAGCATTTT. Residues: CASHSGTYNQPQHF.

The V gene is TRBV6-6, the J gene TRBJ1-5, with 7 bases matching TRBD1. Trimming cost V 6 bases and J 0 bases; bases outside gene matches: 11. Germline V lookup: CDR1 MNHNY, CDR2 SVGAGI (reference sequence). The CDR3 runs 17 residues. The CDR3 DNA is TGTGCCAGCAGACGACAGGGATTGACCTATAGCAATCAGCCCCAGCATTTT. It encodes CASRRQGLTYSNQPQHF.

This chain joins TRBV19 and TRBJ2-3; TRBD2 agrees at 14 bases. The trim removed 9 bases at V and 1 base at J, leaving 3 bases unmatched. The V gene's germline CDR1 is LNHDA and CDR2 SQIVND (reference sequence). This CDR3 is built from 15 residues. In nucleotides, the CDR3 is TGTGCCAGCGGACTAGCGGGAGGACGCACAGATACGCAGTATTTT. This encodes CASGLAGGRTDTQYF. Filled out from reference TRBV19 and TRBJ2-3, the complete variable domain reads DGGITQSPKYLFRKEGQNVTLSCEQNLNHDAMYWYRQDPGQGLRLIYYSQIVNDFQKGDIAEGYSVSREKKESFPLTVTSAQKNPTAFYLCASGLAGGRTDTQYFGPGTRLTVL.

V and J are TRBV7-3 and TRBJ2-1, with 8 bases fitting TRBD1. Germline assignment: CDR1 SGHTA and CDR2 FQGTGA. This CDR3 contains 15 residues. After removal of 5 bases from V and 0 bases from J, the junction contained 3 bases not matched to a gene. CDR3 nucleotides: TGTGCCAGCAGCCGACAGGGGAGCTCCTACAATGAGCAGTTCTTC. Its translation: CASSRQGSSYNEQFF. Full variable domain (rest looked up from reference TRBV7-3 and TRBJ2-1): GAGVSQTPSNKVTEKGKYVELRCDPISGHTALYWYRQSLGQGPEFLIYFQGTGAADDSGLPNDRFFAVRPEGSVSTLKIQRTERGDSAVYLCASSRQGSSYNEQFFGPGTRLTVL.

The V call is TRBV12-3 or TRBV12-4, the J call TRBJ1-2; a possible D gene is TRBD1 (5 bases). Trimming removed 6 bases from V and 6 bases from J, with 14 bases in between. The CDR3 length is 13 residues. The CDR3 sequence is CASSQGGTDGYTF. CDR3 coding DNA: TGTGCCAGCAGCCAAGGCGGGACCGATGGCTACACCTTC.

This rearrangement joins TRBV10-3 to TRBJ2-7; 7 bases are a match to TRBD1. Trimming cost V 0 bases and J 1 base; bases outside gene matches: 3. Looked up from germline, CDR1 is ENHRY and CDR2 is SYGVKD. The CDR3 consists of 15 residues. CDR3 nucleotides: TGTGCCATCAGTGAGTCGAGGACAGGTTCCTACGAGCAGTACTTC. It specifies CAISESRTGSYEQYF.